This T cell receptor beta chain was documented in a study of blood T cell repertoires in COVID-19. Participants spanned ages roughly 18 to 90 years and resided in 24 US areas. TCRdb's copy holds only in-frame clones and misses some; the assay was immunoSEQ multiplex PCR. The sample lists about 330,000 clones, around 84% occurring once. This TCR derives from a woman under 30 who had recovered from COVID-19. Sequencing input: PBMCs or T cells enriched from blood (not recorded which).

The CDR3 is CSVDRGYEQYF. In DNA form, the CDR3 reads TGCAGCGTCGACAGGGGATACGAGCAGTACTTC. J is TRBJ2-7 and V is TRBV29-1; 8 bases match TRBD1. V lost 6 bases, J lost 4 bases, and 2 bases stayed unmatched. This CDR3 spans 11 amino acids. Germline V gene data show CDR1 as SQVTM and CDR2 as ANQGSEA.